Listed below are T cell receptor beta chains from one sample, sequenced in a study of blood T cell repertoires in COVID-19. Some clones are missing from TCRdb's copy, which holds only in-frame ones; the method was immunoSEQ multiplex PCR. Of around 90,000 clones listed, 70% to 90% were seen once; the top ten hold 10% to 15%. The sequencing sample was made of peripheral blood. The receptor source for this set is a woman in her seventies with active or convalescent COVID-19. Both conserved end residues are part of each CDR3.

>TRBV6-5
CASRTREDLGYTF
>TRBV10-2
CASSDRFSYEQYF
>TRBV7-9
CASSLGASQETQYF
>TRBV3-1/TRBV3-2
CASSHPIVTSGVVSCVKNIQYF
>TRBV24-1
CATSERGADGYTF
>TRBV24-1
CATSALQGAGTGELFF
>TRBV5-4
CASSLPQGGQGAIQYF
>TRBV10-1
CASTVRLCSGGPDTQYF
>TRBV11-3
CASSLGGAYNEQFF
>TRBV10-3
CATVPPGGSYEQYF
>TRBV19
CASSIVRQRITEAFF
>TRBV7-2
CASSLTSGGASTDTQYF
>TRBV5-1
CASSLSGAVAEAFF
>TRBV7-2
CASSLAQGNQPQHF
>TRBV4-2
CASSQDGGEGYQPQHF
>TRBV9
CASSFAGQSTEAFF
>TRBV27
CASSLGAGFDYGYTF
>TRBV2
CASSERARPGEQFF
>TRBV27
CASSYYSGGRYNEQFF
>TRBV6-2/TRBV6-3
CASSYSLYRYNLYEQYF
>TRBV28
CAPLRGRRKETQYF
>TRBV2
CASSEQRGGYNEQFF
>TRBV15
CATSRTTGVADTQYF
>TRBV28
CASSFGSRLEETQYF
>TRBV6-5
CASTNPRQGSYGYTF
>TRBV7-2
CASSLSGGDTQYF
>TRBV6-2/TRBV6-3
CASSQRSSYEQYF
>TRBV7-2
CASSFGSRETQYF
>TRBV19
CASRLHLNTEAFF
>TRBV7-9
CASSRETGTNEKLFF
>TRBV27
CASSLGGQGPFQQYF
>TRBV7-9
CASSLALGTRNYGYTF
>TRBV11-2
CASSPKKNTEAFF